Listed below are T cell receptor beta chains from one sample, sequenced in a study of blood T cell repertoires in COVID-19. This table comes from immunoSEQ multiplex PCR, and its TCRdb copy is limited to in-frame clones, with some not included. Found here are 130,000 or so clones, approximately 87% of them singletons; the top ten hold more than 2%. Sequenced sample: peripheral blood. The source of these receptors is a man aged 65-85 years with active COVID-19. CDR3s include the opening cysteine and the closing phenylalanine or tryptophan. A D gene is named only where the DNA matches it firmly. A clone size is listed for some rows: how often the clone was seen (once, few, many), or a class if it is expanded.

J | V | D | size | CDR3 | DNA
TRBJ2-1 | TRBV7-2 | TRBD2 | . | CASSLVGSGSLNEQFF | TGTGCCAGCAGCTTAGTAGGTAGCGGGAGTCTCAATGAGCAGTTCTTC
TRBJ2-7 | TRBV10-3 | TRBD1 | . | CAISYGTGGEVSEQYF | TGTGCCATCAGCTATGGGACAGGGGGCGAGGTTTCCGAGCAGTACTTC
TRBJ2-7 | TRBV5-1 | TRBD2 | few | CASSPGGGGSSYEQYF | TGCGCCAGCAGCCCTGGCGGCGGGGGGAGCTCCTACGAGCAGTACTTC
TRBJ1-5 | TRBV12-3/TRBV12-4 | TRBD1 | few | CASAGQGPQPQHF | TGTGCCAGCGCCGGACAGGGGCCCCAGCCCCAGCATTTT
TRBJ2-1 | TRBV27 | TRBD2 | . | CASSLGTSGHEQFF | TGTGCCAGCAGTTTAGGGACTAGCGGCCATGAGCAGTTCTTC
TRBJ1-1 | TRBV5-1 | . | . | CASSLRRDTEAFF | TGCGCCAGCAGTCTACGGAGGGACACTGAAGCTTTCTTT
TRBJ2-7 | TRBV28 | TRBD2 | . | CASSSPSGSNNEQYF | TGTGCCAGCAGTTCGCCTAGCGGGAGTAACAACGAGCAGTACTTC
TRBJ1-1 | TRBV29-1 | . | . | CSVEGPNTEAFF | TGCAGCGTTGAGGGCCCGAACACTGAAGCTTTCTTT
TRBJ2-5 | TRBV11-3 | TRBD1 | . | CASSLGGQGETQYF | TGTGCCAGCAGCTTAGGGGGACAGGGGGAGACCCAGTACTTC
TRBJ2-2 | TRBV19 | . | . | CASSPYRDTGELFF | TGTGCCAGTAGTCCCTACCGAGACACCGGGGAGCTGTTTTTT
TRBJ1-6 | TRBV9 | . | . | CASSAGTNSPLHF | TGTGCCAGCAGCGCAGGAACTAATTCACCCCTCCACTTT
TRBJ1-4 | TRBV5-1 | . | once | CASSLGEGVEKLFF | TGCGCCAGCAGCTTGGGAGAAGGGGTAGAAAAACTGTTTTTT
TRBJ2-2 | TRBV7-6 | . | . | CASSLRSSGAGELFF | TGTGCCAGCAGCTTACGATCCTCGGGGGCCGGGGAGCTGTTTTTT
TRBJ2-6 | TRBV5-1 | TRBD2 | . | CASSLTSGGNSGANVLTF | TGCGCCAGCAGCTTGACCAGCGGGGGTAACTCTGGGGCCAACGTCCTGACTTTC
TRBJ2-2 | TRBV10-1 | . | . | CASSESNGGSGELFF | TGCGCCAGCAGTGAGTCGAACGGGGGTTCCGGGGAGCTGTTTTTT
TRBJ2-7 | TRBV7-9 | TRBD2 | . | CASSEGLAGEQYF | TGTGCCAGCAGCGAGGGACTAGCGGGAGAGCAGTACTTC
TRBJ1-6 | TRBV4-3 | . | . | CASSQSGSYNSPLHF | TGCGCCAGCAGCCAAAGCGGGTCCTATAATTCACCCCTCCACTTT
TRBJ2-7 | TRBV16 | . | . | CASTRGGTADEQYF | TGTGCCAGCACTCGGGGCGGGACAGCCGACGAGCAGTACTTC
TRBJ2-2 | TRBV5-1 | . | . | CASSSEGPGELFF | TGCGCCAGCAGCTCGGAGGGGCCCGGGGAGCTGTTTTTT
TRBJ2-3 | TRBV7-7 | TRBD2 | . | CASSPGLGKADTQYF | TGTGCTAGCAGCCCCGGACTAGGGAAGGCAGATACGCAGTATTTT
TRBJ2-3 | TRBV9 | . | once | CASSVGEGAASTDTQYF | TGTGCCAGCAGCGTCGGAGAGGGAGCGGCTAGCACAGATACGCAGTATTTT
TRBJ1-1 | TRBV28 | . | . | CALKGAANTEAFF | TGTGCTCTCAAAGGGGCAGCGAACACTGAAGCTTTCTTT
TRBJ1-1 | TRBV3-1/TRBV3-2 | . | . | CASSPLNGGGTEAFF | TGTGCCAGCAGCCCCTTGAATGGGGGCGGCACTGAAGCTTTCTTT
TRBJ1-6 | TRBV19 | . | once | CASSRTWGDSPLHF | TGTGCCAGTAGTAGGACCTGGGGGGATTCACCCCTCCACTTT
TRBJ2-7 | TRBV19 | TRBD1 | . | CASTLRGTGGYEQYF | TGTGCCAGTACCCTGCGGGGGACAGGGGGTTACGAGCAGTACTTC
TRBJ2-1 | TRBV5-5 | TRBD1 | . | CASSSRQGEGNEQFF | TGTGCCAGCAGCTCACGACAGGGGGAAGGGAATGAGCAGTTCTTC
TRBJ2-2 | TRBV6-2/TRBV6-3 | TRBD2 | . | CASSYSKGSGRYDTGELFF | TGTGCCAGCAGTTACTCGAAGGGTAGCGGGAGATACGACACCGGGGAGCTGTTTTTT